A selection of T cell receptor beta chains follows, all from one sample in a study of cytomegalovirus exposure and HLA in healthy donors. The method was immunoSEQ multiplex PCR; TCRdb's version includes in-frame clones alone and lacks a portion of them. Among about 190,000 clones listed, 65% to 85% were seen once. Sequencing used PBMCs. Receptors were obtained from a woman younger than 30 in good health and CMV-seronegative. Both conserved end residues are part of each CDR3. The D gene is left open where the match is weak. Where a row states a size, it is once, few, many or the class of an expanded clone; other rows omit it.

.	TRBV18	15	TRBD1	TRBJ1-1	CASSPDREWWTEAFF	TGTGCCAGCTCACCGGACAGGGAGTGGTGGACTGAAGCTTTCTTT
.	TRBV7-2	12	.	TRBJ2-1	CASSLPFSEQFF	TGTGCCAGCAGCTTACCCTTCAGTGAGCAGTTCTTC
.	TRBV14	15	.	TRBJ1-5	CASSRFLGGRQPQHF	TGTGCCAGCAGCCGCTTCCTGGGGGGTCGGCAGCCCCAGCATTTT
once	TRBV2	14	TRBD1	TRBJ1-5	CASNGGTGYQPQHF	TGTGCCAGCAACGGCGGGACAGGGTATCAGCCCCAGCATTTT
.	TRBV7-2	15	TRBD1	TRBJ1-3	CASSLDRGPGNTIYF	TGTGCCAGCAGCTTAGACAGGGGCCCCGGAAACACCATATATTTT
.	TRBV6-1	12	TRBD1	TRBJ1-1	CATDRGNTEAFF	TGTGCCACAGACAGGGGAAACACTGAAGCTTTCTTT
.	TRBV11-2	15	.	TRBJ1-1	CASSHWGVKNTEAFF	TGTGCCAGCAGCCACTGGGGGGTTAAGAACACTGAAGCTTTCTTT
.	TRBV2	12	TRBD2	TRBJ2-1	CASTSGGFEQFF	TGTGCCAGCACTAGCGGGGGGTTTGAGCAGTTCTTC
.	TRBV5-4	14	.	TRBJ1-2	CASSLADSPSGYTF	TGTGCCAGCAGCTTGGCGGACAGCCCTAGCGGCTACACCTTC
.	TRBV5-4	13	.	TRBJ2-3	CASSGSVPDTQYF	TGTGCCAGCAGCGGGAGCGTGCCAGATACGCAGTATTTT
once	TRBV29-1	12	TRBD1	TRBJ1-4	CSVAQGEEKLFF	TGCAGCGTGGCACAGGGGGAGGAAAAACTGTTTTTT